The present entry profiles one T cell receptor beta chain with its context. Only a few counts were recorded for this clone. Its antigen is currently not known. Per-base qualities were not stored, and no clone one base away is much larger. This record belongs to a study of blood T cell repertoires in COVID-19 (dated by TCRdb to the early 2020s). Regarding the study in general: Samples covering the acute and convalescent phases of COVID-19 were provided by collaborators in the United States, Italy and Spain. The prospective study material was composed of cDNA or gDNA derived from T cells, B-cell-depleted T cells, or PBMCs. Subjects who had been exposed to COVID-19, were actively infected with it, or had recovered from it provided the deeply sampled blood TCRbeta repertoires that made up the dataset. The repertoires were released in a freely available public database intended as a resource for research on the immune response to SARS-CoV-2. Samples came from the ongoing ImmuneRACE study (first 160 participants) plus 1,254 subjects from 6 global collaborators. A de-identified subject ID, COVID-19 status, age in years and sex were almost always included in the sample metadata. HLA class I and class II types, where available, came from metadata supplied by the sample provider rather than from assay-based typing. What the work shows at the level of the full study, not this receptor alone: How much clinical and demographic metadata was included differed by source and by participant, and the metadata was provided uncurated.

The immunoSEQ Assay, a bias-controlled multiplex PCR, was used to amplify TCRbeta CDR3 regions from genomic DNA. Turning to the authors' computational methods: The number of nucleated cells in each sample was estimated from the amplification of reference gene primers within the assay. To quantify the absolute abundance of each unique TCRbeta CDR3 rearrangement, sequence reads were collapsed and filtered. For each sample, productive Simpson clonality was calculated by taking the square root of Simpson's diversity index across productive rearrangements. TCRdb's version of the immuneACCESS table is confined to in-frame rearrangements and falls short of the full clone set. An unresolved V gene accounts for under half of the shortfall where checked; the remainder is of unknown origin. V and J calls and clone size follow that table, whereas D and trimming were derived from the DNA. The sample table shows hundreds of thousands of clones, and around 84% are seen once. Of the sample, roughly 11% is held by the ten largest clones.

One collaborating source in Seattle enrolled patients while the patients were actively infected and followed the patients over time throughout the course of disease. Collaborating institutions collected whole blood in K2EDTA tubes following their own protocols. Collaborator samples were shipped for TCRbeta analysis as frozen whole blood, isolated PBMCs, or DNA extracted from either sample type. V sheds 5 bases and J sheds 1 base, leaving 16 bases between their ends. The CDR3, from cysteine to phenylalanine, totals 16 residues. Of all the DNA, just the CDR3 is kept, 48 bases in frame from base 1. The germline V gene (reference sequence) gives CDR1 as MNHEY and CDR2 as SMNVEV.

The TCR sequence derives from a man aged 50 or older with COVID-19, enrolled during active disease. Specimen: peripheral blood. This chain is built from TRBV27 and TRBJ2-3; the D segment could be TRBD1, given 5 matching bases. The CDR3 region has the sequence CASSRTGNVGTDTQYF. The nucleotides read TGTGCCAGCAGTAGAACAGGAAATGTTGGCACAGATACGCAGTATTTT.